The source of this T cell receptor (beta chain) is a study of T-cell reconstitution after alpha-beta-depleted transplantation in children. This clonotype has just a few counts. Its target is unknown. Study outcomes and limitations: For some patients, TCRbeta diversity was high at day 60 because of recipient T cells and thymic progenitors that survived.

Preparation of the TCRbeta library involved a method that used unique molecular identifiers. MiXCR was run by TCRdb on the PCR reads, yielding one entry per CDR3 protein. The data show 540,000 or so distinct CDR3 sequences, about 21% seen once. This specimen was PBMCs, mostly from graft donor cells, taken 360 days after TCRalphabeta/CD19-depleted stem cell transplant. The source is a boy under three years old who had a stem cell transplant for acute myeloid leukemia, so the T cells may come from the graft donor.

In nucleotides, the CDR3 is TGTGCCAGCAGTTCTAGGACAGGCTCAGATACGCAGTATTTT. Amino acid sequence: CASSSRTGSDTQYF. The gene calls are TRBV6-2 or TRBV6-3 and TRBJ2-3; 7 bases are shared with TRBD1. Germline CDR1 and CDR2: MNHEY and SVGEGT. V lost 4 bases to trimming and J lost 4 bases; unmatched junction nucleotides: 5. CDR3 size: 14 residues.